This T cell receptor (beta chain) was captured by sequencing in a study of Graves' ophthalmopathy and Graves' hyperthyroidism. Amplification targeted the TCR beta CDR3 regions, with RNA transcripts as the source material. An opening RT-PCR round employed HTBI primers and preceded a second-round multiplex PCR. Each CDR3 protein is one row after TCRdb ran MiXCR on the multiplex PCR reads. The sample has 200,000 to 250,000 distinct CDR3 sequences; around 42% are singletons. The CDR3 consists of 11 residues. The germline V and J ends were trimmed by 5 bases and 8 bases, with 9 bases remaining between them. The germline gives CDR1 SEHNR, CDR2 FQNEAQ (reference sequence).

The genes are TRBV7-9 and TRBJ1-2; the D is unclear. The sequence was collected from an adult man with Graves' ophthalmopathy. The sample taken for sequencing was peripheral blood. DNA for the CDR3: TGTGCCAGCAGCCCAGACGGGGGCTACACCTTC. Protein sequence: CASSPDGGYTF.